Below are 9 T cell receptor beta chains sequenced from a single sample in a study of blood T cell repertoires in COVID-19. Here immunoSEQ multiplex PCR was the method, and the copy in TCRdb shows in-frame clones only, minus some. The sample includes 85,000 to 90,000 clones, around 80% of them seen just once. Sequenced: peripheral blood. All receptors come from a woman over 75 with acute or convalescent COVID-19.

The chain combines TRBV5-6 with TRBJ2-5, with D possibly TRBD1 on 5 matching bases. This CDR3 is 13 amino acids long. V was pared by 4 bases and J by 2 bases, with 9 bases between. Germline CDR1 reads SGHDT; CDR2 reads YYEEEE. CDR3 nucleotide sequence: TGTGCCAGCAGCCCGGACATACAAGAGACCCAGTACTTC. Protein product: CASSPDIQETQYF.

The chain employs TRBV7-3 and TRBJ1-3, with D possibly TRBD1 on 6 matching bases. Per the germline V gene, CDR1 is SGHTA and CDR2 is FQGTGA. This CDR3 contains 13 residues. V was trimmed by 6 bases and J by 4 bases, leaving 10 bases between them. CDR3 DNA: TGTGCCAGCAGTTCGGACAGAGGAAACACCATATATTTT. Protein product: CASSSDRGNTIYF.

This chain connects TRBV28 to TRBJ1-2; D is undetermined. With 7 bases removed from V and 8 bases from J, the gap between germline ends came to 20 bases. This CDR3 has 14 amino acids. Germline V gives CDR1 MDHEN, CDR2 SYDVKM. The chain's CDR3 is CASKTPALGPGYTF. In DNA, the CDR3 is TGTGCCAGCAAAACCCCGGCATTGGGCCCGGGCTACACCTTC.

The V call is TRBV5-4, the J call TRBJ1-2; D is possibly TRBD1 (6 bases). This CDR3 has 13 amino acids. V dropped 4 bases and J dropped 3 bases, with 10 bases sitting between them. The germline V gene encodes CDR1 SGHNT and CDR2 YYREEE (reference sequence). The CDR3 nucleotides are TGTGCCAGCAGCGCCGGGACACACTATGGCTACACCTTC. Its protein is CASSAGTHYGYTF.

In its sample, this clone was seen once. The V gene is TRBV4-2, the J gene TRBJ1-6; D is perhaps TRBD1 (5 bases). V dropped 4 bases and J dropped 8 bases, with 12 bases sitting between them. CDR1 and CDR2 (germline): LGHNA, YNFKEQ. The CDR3 consists of 14 residues. Here the CDR3 DNA reads TGTGCCAGCAGCCTCCCGGGGGAGGATTCACCCCTCCACTTT. This codes for CASSLPGEDSPLHF.

The chain recombines TRBV28 with TRBJ2-3, with D possibly being TRBD1 (6 bases). Germline CDR1 MDHEN, CDR2 SYDVKM. The CDR3 totals 13 residues. V shed 6 bases and J shed 4 bases, with 11 bases lying between them. CDR3 sequence (DNA): TGTGCCAGCAGGGACAGTAATGCAGATACGCAGTATTTT. It encodes CASRDSNADTQYF.

The gene calls are TRBV7-2 and TRBJ2-2; perhaps TRBD2 as D (5 bases). Trimming cost V 5 bases and J 4 bases, with 11 bases left between them. CDR1 and CDR2 from the germline V gene are SGHTA and FQGNSA. This CDR3 region has 14 residues. The CDR3 loop reads CASSRVGLTGELFF. CDR3 nucleotide sequence: TGTGCCAGCAGCCGGGTCGGACTCACCGGGGAGCTGTTTTTT.

The V call is TRBV28, the J call TRBJ1-1; 7 bases fit TRBD1. Trimming at V came to 5 bases and at J to 0 bases, leaving 3 bases not matched to a gene. CDR3 size: 14 residues. Germline CDR1 MDHEN, CDR2 SYDVKM. The CDR3 region is CASSPDRVNTEAFF. In DNA form, the CDR3 reads TGTGCCAGCAGTCCAGACAGGGTGAACACTGAAGCTTTCTTT.

CDR3 sequence (DNA): TGCGCCAGCAGCTCGGGACAGGGGGCAGACGAGCAGTACTTC. It yields the protein CASSSGQGADEQYF. The rearrangement joins TRBV5-1 to TRBJ2-7, with TRBD1 matching over 12 bases. Per germline, CDR1 SGHRS and CDR2 YFSETQ. V lost 3 bases, J lost 5 bases, and 3 bases stayed unmatched. The CDR3 has 14 amino acids.